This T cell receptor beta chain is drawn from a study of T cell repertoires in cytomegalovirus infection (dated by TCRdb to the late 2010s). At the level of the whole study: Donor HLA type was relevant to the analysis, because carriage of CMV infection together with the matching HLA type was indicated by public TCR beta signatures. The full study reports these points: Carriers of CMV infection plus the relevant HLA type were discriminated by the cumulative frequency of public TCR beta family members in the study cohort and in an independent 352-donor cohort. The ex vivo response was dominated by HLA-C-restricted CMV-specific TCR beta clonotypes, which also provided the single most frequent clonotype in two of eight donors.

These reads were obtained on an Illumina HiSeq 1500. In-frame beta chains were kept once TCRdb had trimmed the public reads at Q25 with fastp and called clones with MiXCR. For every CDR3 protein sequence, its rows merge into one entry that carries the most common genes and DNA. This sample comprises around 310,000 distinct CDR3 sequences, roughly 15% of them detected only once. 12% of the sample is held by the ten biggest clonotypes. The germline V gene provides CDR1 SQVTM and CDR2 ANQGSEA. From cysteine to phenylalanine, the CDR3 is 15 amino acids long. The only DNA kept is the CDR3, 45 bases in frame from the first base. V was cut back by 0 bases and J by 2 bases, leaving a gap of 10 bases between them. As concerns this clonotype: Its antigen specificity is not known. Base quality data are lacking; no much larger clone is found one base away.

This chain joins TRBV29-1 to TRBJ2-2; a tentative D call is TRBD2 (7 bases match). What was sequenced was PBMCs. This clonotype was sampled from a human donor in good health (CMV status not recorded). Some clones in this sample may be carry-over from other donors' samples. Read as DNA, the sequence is TGCAGCGTTGAAGAAGGGGGGGCCAACACCGGGGAGCTGTTTTTT. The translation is CSVEEGGANTGELFF.